The rows below give T cell receptor beta chains drawn from one sample of a study of blood T cell repertoires in COVID-19. Generated by immunoSEQ multiplex PCR, the TCRdb table keeps only in-frame clones and is missing some. Of about 44,000 clones in the sample, 87% were seen once. The sequencing sample was made of peripheral blood. These receptors all stem from a woman older than 75 in a cohort sampled during active or convalescent COVID-19. Each CDR3 is given with its conserved first and last residue. Each record gives: V gene, J gene, clone size, D gene, CDR3 DNA, CDR3 protein. D genes are given only for firm matches. Size is stated for part of the rows, as once, few or many counts, or as a class when the clone is expanded.

TRBV20-1	TRBJ2-3	-	-	TGCAGTGCTAGTGTCCCCGCAGATACGCAGTATTTT	CSASVPADTQYF
TRBV13	TRBJ2-7	-	TRBD1	TGTGCCAGCAGCTCGGGACAGCCTAACGAGCAGTACTTC	CASSSGQPNEQYF
TRBV15	TRBJ2-3	once	-	TGTGCCACCAGCAGAGATTTGCGGGGTCCTAGCACAGATACGCAGTATTTT	CATSRDLRGPSTDTQYF
TRBV19	TRBJ1-5	-	-	TGTGCCAGTAGTCCCCGGGAATACTTAAGCAATCAGCCCCAGCATTTT	CASSPREYLSNQPQHF
TRBV7-9	TRBJ2-1	-	TRBD2	TGTGCCAGCAGCCCTAGGGGACTAGCGGAGAACAATGAGCAGTTCTTC	CASSPRGLAENNEQFF
TRBV6-5	TRBJ1-1	-	-	TGTGCCAGCAGTTACTACCGACAGGTTATGAACACTGAAGCTTTCTTT	CASSYYRQVMNTEAFF
TRBV27	TRBJ1-4	once	-	TGTGCCAGCAGTTTATTCGGGGCAACTAATGAAAAACTGTTTTTT	CASSLFGATNEKLFF
TRBV7-2	TRBJ1-1	-	TRBD1	TGTGCCAGCTCCAGGGGCCCACAGGGGGCTGGCACTGAAGCTTTCTTT	CASSRGPQGAGTEAFF
TRBV29-1	TRBJ2-3	-	-	TGCAGCGTGACTCTCTCGGATACGCAGTATTTT	CSVTLSDTQYF
TRBV19	TRBJ2-5	once	-	TGTGCCAGTAGTACTACCCGAGGGGAGACCCAGTACTTC	CASSTTRGETQYF
TRBV6-2/TRBV6-3	TRBJ1-5	-	-	TGTGCCAGCAGTTACTCGGGGGGGGAACAGCCCCAGCATTTT	CASSYSGGEQPQHF
TRBV5-6	TRBJ2-7	-	-	TGTGCCAGCAGCTTGTGGGGCTCCAGGTCCTACGAGCAGTACTTC	CASSLWGSRSYEQYF
TRBV12-3/TRBV12-4	TRBJ1-5	-	-	TGTGCCAGCAGTTTTTCTTATCAGCCCCAGCATTTT	CASSFSYQPQHF
TRBV7-9	TRBJ2-7	-	TRBD1	TGTGCCAGCAGCCCCGAGCTGGGACAGGGGACCTACGAGCAGTACTTC	CASSPELGQGTYEQYF
TRBV6-5	TRBJ2-3	-	TRBD1	TGTGCCAGCAGTTACTCGCCTGGGACAGGAGGCGATACGCAGTATTTT	CASSYSPGTGGDTQYF
TRBV7-2	TRBJ2-1	-	-	TGTGCCAGCGGGCAGCCCGGTTCCTACAATGAGCAGTTCTTC	CASGQPGSYNEQFF
TRBV2	TRBJ1-1	-	TRBD1	TGTGCCAGCAGCGGACAGGGTAACACTGAAGCTTTCTTT	CASSGQGNTEAFF
TRBV5-6	TRBJ2-1	-	-	TGTGCCAGCAGCTTGGGGGGCAGGGTTGTGCATGAGCAGTTCTTC	CASSLGGRVVHEQFF
TRBV5-1	TRBJ2-2	many	TRBD2	TGCGCCAGCAGCTTGGACGGGGGGACGAACACCGGGGAGCTGTTTTTT	CASSLDGGTNTGELFF
TRBV27	TRBJ1-5	-	TRBD1	TGTGCCAGCAGTTCGGACAGGGGTAGGAGTCAGCCCCAGCATTTT	CASSSDRGRSQPQHF
TRBV30	TRBJ1-5	-	-	TGTGCCTGGAGTTCGTCCGGGGGACAGCCCCAGCATTTT	CAWSSSGGQPQHF
TRBV18	TRBJ1-1	-	-	TGTGCCAGCTCACCAGACCAGGTGTCGGCTGAAGCTTTCTTT	CASSPDQVSAEAFF
TRBV5-8	TRBJ1-3	-	-	TGTGCCAGCAGCTTCGTCGCGGGTTCTGGAAACACCATATATTTT	CASSFVAGSGNTIYF
TRBV5-4	TRBJ1-2	-	TRBD1	TGTGCCAGCAGCGCCCCGGCGGACAGGGTCGGTGGCTACACCTTC	CASSAPADRVGGYTF
TRBV6-5	TRBJ2-7	-	TRBD2	TGTGCCAGCAGTTCTAGCGGGACGCACTACGAGCAGTACTTC	CASSSSGTHYEQYF
TRBV2	TRBJ1-4	-	TRBD1	TGTGCCAGCAGTTCCGGGACAGGCCCGAAGGGGGAAAAACTGTTTTTT	CASSSGTGPKGEKLFF
TRBV3-1/TRBV3-2	TRBJ1-4	-	-	TGTGCCAGCAGCCAAGGCCCAGCGGGGGGAAAACTGTTTTTT	CASSQGPAGGKLFF
TRBV11-2	TRBJ2-7	-	TRBD1	TGTGCCAGCAGCACCGACAGGGCACACTACGAGCAGTACTTC	CASSTDRAHYEQYF
TRBV7-9	TRBJ1-2	few	TRBD1	TGTGCCAGCAGCTCCCTCCCGGGACAGGGGTTTTATGGCTACACCTTC	CASSSLPGQGFYGYTF
TRBV9	TRBJ1-3	few	-	TGTGCCAGCAGCGAGAGGGTCGGCTCTGGAAACACCATATATTTT	CASSERVGSGNTIYF
TRBV28	TRBJ2-1	once	TRBD1	TGTGCCAGCACCGACGCCGGGACAGCCTACAATGAGCAGTTCTTC	CASTDAGTAYNEQFF
TRBV5-4	TRBJ1-4	-	-	TGTGCCAGCAGCCCGGGGGGGCGCGGGGAAAAACTGTTTTTT	CASSPGGRGEKLFF
TRBV3-1/TRBV3-2	TRBJ2-7	-	-	TGTGCCAGCAGCCCTCCCGGCTACGAGCAGTACTTC	CASSPPGYEQYF